Presented here are 12 T cell receptor beta chains from one specimen sequenced in a study of CD8 T cells in ankylosing spondylitis (TCRdb year 2017). Library generation was performed with 5' RACE. Sequencing was performed on an Illumina HiSeq 2500. TCRdb ran its own pipeline on the public reads, namely fastp trimming at Q25 and MiXCR clone calling, and kept in-frame beta chains. Records with the same CDR3 protein are collapsed into one entry carrying the most frequent genes and DNA. For this sample there are around 250,000 distinct CDR3 sequences; over 15% appear just once. The ten biggest clones cover approximately 32% of the sample. The source material was blood, either unsorted or a sorted T cell fraction (not recorded which). The receptors shown here come from a male donor with ankylosing spondylitis or in good health (not recorded which).

The table lists this clonotype with a few counts. The chain combines TRBV7-8 with TRBJ2-7, with 14 bases matching TRBD2. The CDR3 length is 13 residues. V was clipped by 6 bases and J by 7 bases; unmatched bases: 2. Per germline, CDR1 SGHVS and CDR2 FQNEAQ. DNA of the CDR3: TGTGCCAGCAGTGGGACTAGCGGGAGAGAGCAGTACTTC. It encodes CASSGTSGREQYF.

The rearrangement links TRBV13 to TRBJ1-4; no firm D call. The CDR3 is 12 amino acids. V lost 5 bases and J lost 8, with 9 bases in between. The V gene's germline CDR1 is PRHDT and CDR2 FYEKMQ (reference sequence). The CDR3 DNA sequence: TGTGCCAGCAGCATCACGTCCGAAAAACTGTTTTTT. Its translation: CASSITSEKLFF.

This chain joins TRBV5-1 and TRBJ2-1, with D perhaps TRBD1 or TRBD2 (5 bases each). Germline CDR1 reads SGHRS; CDR2 reads YFSETQ. V was clipped by 9 bases and J by 6 bases, with 10 bases between them. CDR3 size: 11 residues. DNA of the CDR3: TGCGCCATTACTAGGGGCAATGAGCAGTTCTTC. The encoded protein is CAITRGNEQFF.

J is TRBJ2-3 and V is TRBV29-1; a weak D match, TRBD1 (6 bases). Germline V gene sequence: CDR1 SQVTM, CDR2 ANQGSEA. CDR3 length: 12 residues. V dropped 4 bases and J dropped 6 bases, with 11 bases sitting between them. The CDR3 DNA sequence: TGCAGCGTTGGGGCCACAGGGGATACGCAGTATTTT. Amino acids: CSVGATGDTQYF.

This clonotype was seen more than once but under ten times. The J gene is TRBJ2-7, the V gene TRBV7-9; TRBD2 aligns across 7 bases. The CDR3 is made up of 16 amino acids. Germline V gene lookup returns CDR1 SEHNR and CDR2 FQNEAQ (reference sequence). V lost 0 bases and J lost 0; bases outside the gene matches: 5. The CDR3 reads CASSLAAGRSSYEQYF. The CDR3 DNA is TGTGCCAGCAGCTTAGCGGCCGGGAGGAGCTCCTACGAGCAGTACTTC.

This chain uses TRBV13 with TRBJ2-3, with D unclear. CDR3 length: 14 residues. The ends were cut back, 4 bases at V and 4 bases at J, with 12 bases in the middle. Germline-derived CDR1 and CDR2 are PRHDT and FYEKMQ (reference sequence). The CDR3: CASSSERRPDTQYF. CDR3 sequence (DNA): TGTGCCAGCAGCTCAGAAAGACGGCCAGATACGCAGTATTTT.

This sequence joins TRBV9 and TRBJ2-1, with D perhaps TRBD2 (6 bases). The CDR3 is 16 amino acids. The V and J ends lost 0 bases and 0 bases respectively, with 10 bases between them. Per the germline V gene, CDR1 is SGDLS and CDR2 is YYNGEE. The CDR3 DNA reads TGTGCCAGCAGCGTAGGTCTAGCGACCTCCTACAATGAGCAGTTCTTC. Translated, it gives CASSVGLATSYNEQFF.

This clonotype was seen more than once but under ten times. The chain employs TRBV6-2 or TRBV6-3 and TRBJ2-7; D is possibly TRBD1 (5 bases). The V and J ends lost 5 bases and 3 bases respectively, with 11 bases between them. The length of the CDR3 is 13 residues. The germline V gene encodes CDR1 MNHEY and CDR2 SVGEGT. This chain's CDR3 is CASSPTANYEQYF. The CDR3 coding sequence is TGTGCCAGCAGTCCGACAGCGAACTACGAGCAGTACTTC.

This clonotype occurred a few times. The V call is TRBV9, the J call TRBJ1-4; TRBD1 matches at 10 bases. The CDR3 loop spans 15 amino acids. V was pared by 2 bases and J by 7 bases, with 5 bases of the junction left unmatched. Germline V gene data show CDR1 as SGDLS and CDR2 as YYNGEE. The CDR3 here is CASSVETGGSEKLFF. CDR3 DNA sequence: TGTGCCAGCAGCGTCGAGACAGGGGGCAGTGAAAAACTGTTTTTT.

At least ten counts were recorded for this clonotype. V and J are TRBV7-9 and TRBJ2-1, with D perhaps given as TRBD1 or TRBD2 (5 bases each). In germline, CDR1 is SEHNR, CDR2 FQNEAQ (reference sequence). Trimming removed 5 bases from V and 15 bases from J, with 23 bases in between. The CDR3 covers 14 residues. The CDR3 region is CASSVPGTPNVGFF. DNA of the CDR3: TGTGCCAGCAGCGTCCCCGGGACCCCCAACGTGGGGTTCTTC.

This clonotype was counted at least ten times. V usage is TRBV24-1 and J usage is TRBJ2-1; 10 positions agree with TRBD2. The CDR3 is 13 amino acids. Germline assignment: CDR1 KGHDR and CDR2 SFDVKD. The V and J ends lost 10 bases and 5 bases, in that order; junction bases with no gene match: 4. The CDR3 loop is CATRTSGNNEQFF. CDR3 nucleotides: TGTGCCACGAGGACTAGCGGTAACAATGAGCAGTTCTTC.

This clonotype was seen a few times. V is TRBV4-3 and J is TRBJ2-7; TRBD1 matches 7 bases. The J segment lost 2 bases and the V segment lost 0 bases, leaving 4 bases of the junction unmatched. Germline-derived CDR1 and CDR2 are LGHNA and YSLEER. The CDR3 sequence is 15 residues long. CDR3 residues: CASSQDEGTAYEQYF. CDR3 nucleotide sequence: TGCGCCAGCAGCCAAGATGAGGGGACAGCCTACGAGCAGTACTTC.